These 6 T cell receptor beta chains share one sample of origin, sequenced in a study of cytomegalovirus exposure and HLA in healthy donors (dated by TCRdb to 2016 to 2017). Library creation used the immunoSEQ multiplex PCR assay. For the multiplex PCR, a mixture combining 60 forward primers for TCR Vbeta segments and 13 reverse primers for TCR Jbeta segments was used. TCRdb took this table from immuneACCESS and kept in-frame rearrangements with V and J called. Such tables lack part of the clones; where checked against another copy, unresolved V genes explain under half of the gap, and the rest is unexplained. For this sample there are about 180,000 clones; approximately 72% appear just once. The ten largest clones take up about 2.5% of the sample. The sequencing sample was made of PBMCs. The receptor source for this set is a human donor in good health.

This sequence joins TRBV11-2 and TRBJ1-1, with D tentatively TRBD1 (6 bases). With 6 bases removed from V and 0 bases from J, the gap between germline ends came to 14 bases. Germline V lookup: CDR1 SGHAT, CDR2 FQNNGV. This CDR3 is built from 15 residues. The DNA for the CDR3 is TGTGCCAGCAGACGAGGACAGCTCATGAACACTGAAGCTTTCTTT. It is translated as CASRRGQLMNTEAFF.

The rearrangement uses TRBV19 and TRBJ1-5; D perhaps matches TRBD1 (5 bases). This CDR3 is built from 13 residues. Germline CDR1 is LNHDA and CDR2 is SQIVND (reference sequence). Trimming left V 3 bases short and J 3 bases short, with 6 bases between. The CDR3 DNA reads TGTGCCAGTAGTATCAGGGACAATCAGCCCCAGCATTTT. It codes for CASSIRDNQPQHF.

The V and J genes are TRBV9 and TRBJ2-2, with 11 bases identical to TRBD2. The V segment lost 4 bases and the J segment 7 bases; nucleotides outside the gene matches: 6. The germline V gene has CDR1 SGDLS and CDR2 YYNGEE. This CDR3 is 15 amino acids long. This CDR3 is CASSTGTSGVGELFF. For the CDR3, the DNA is TGTGCCAGCAGCACAGGGACTAGCGGCGTCGGGGAGCTGTTTTTT. The complete variable domain, with remaining parts taken from reference TRBV9 and TRBJ2-2, reads DSGVTQTPKHLITATGQRVTLRCSPRSGDLSVYWYQQSLDQGLQFLIQYYNGEERAKGNILERFSAQQFPDLHSELNLSSLELGDSALYFCASSTGTSGVGELFFGEGSRLTVL.

The chain uses TRBV9 and TRBJ1-1; no reliable D call. This CDR3 region has 14 residues. The V end was cut by 6 bases, the J end by 3 bases, with 15 bases between. Per the germline V gene, CDR1 is SGDLS and CDR2 is YYNGEE. CDR3 nucleotide sequence: TGTGCCAGCAACCCAGGCGGGTCTTACACTGAAGCTTTCTTT. Its translation: CASNPGGSYTEAFF.

This chain links TRBV10-1 with TRBJ2-7, with D possibly TRBD1 on 6 matching bases. CDR3 length: 14 residues. CDR1 is WNHNN and CDR2 is SYGVQD in the germline V gene (reference sequence). The germline V and J ends were trimmed by 8 bases and 0 bases, with 14 bases remaining between them. In DNA, the CDR3 is TGCGCCAGCGGGCCAGACAGGACCTCCTACGAGCAGTACTTC. Protein sequence: CASGPDRTSYEQYF.

The chain joins TRBV5-1 to TRBJ2-1; TRBD2 aligns across 9 bases. The CDR3 contains 17 residues. The germline CDR1 and CDR2 sequences are SGHRS and YFSETQ. After removal of 0 bases from V and 2 bases from J, the junction contained 6 bases not matched to a gene. This CDR3 reads CASSLADGLATYNEQFF. The DNA for the CDR3 is TGCGCCAGCAGCTTGGCCGACGGACTAGCGACCTACAATGAGCAGTTCTTC. The entire variable domain, with the rest obtained from reference TRBV5-1 and TRBJ2-1, is as follows: KAGVTQTPRYLIKTRGQQVTLSCSPISGHRSVSWYQQTPGQGLQFLFEYFSETQRNKGNFPGRFSGRQFSNSRSEMNVSTLELGDSALYLCASSLADGLATYNEQFFGPGTRLTVL.